This is a list of T cell receptor beta chains from one sample in a study of CD8 T cells in ankylosing spondylitis. MiXCR, run by TCRdb on the 5' RACE reads, gives a single entry per CDR3 protein. The sample lists tens of thousands of distinct CDR3 sequences, 27% occurring once. The material sequenced was blood, either unsorted or a sorted T cell fraction (not recorded which). Source of these receptors: a male donor with ankylosing spondylitis or in good health (not recorded which). Each CDR3 is given without its conserved first and last residue. The D gene is left open where the match is weak.

j_call: TRBJ2-1
v_call: TRBV18
d_call: NA
cdr3_aa: ASSPPIGSHEQF

j_call: TRBJ2-7
v_call: TRBV7-9
d_call: TRBD2
cdr3_aa: ASSLYSGSIHEQY

j_call: TRBJ1-5
v_call: TRBV7-3
d_call: NA
cdr3_aa: ASSPGVGQPQH

j_call: TRBJ2-1
v_call: TRBV7-9
d_call: NA
cdr3_aa: ASRDLQGRGQF

j_call: TRBJ1-3
v_call: TRBV20-1
d_call: NA
cdr3_aa: SARQLGRNTIY

j_call: TRBJ2-4
v_call: TRBV28
d_call: NA
cdr3_aa: ASSFQGTPGLDIQY

j_call: TRBJ1-5
v_call: TRBV6-5
d_call: NA
cdr3_aa: ASSLGAFGQPQH

j_call: TRBJ2-7
v_call: TRBV7-9
d_call: NA
cdr3_aa: ASSPSNSYEQY

j_call: TRBJ1-2
v_call: TRBV7-9
d_call: NA
cdr3_aa: ASSPDGDYGYT

j_call: TRBJ2-5
v_call: TRBV5-1
d_call: TRBD2
cdr3_aa: ASSLRLAGGQETQY

j_call: TRBJ2-7
v_call: TRBV20-1
d_call: NA
cdr3_aa: SARTTYEQY

j_call: TRBJ2-1
v_call: TRBV27
d_call: TRBD2
cdr3_aa: ASGLDEGNLPGREQF

j_call: TRBJ1-1
v_call: TRBV12-5
d_call: NA
cdr3_aa: ASGSPGYTEAF

j_call: TRBJ2-3
v_call: TRBV20-1
d_call: TRBD2
cdr3_aa: SARGLAAEATDTQY

j_call: TRBJ1-1
v_call: TRBV5-6
d_call: TRBD1
cdr3_aa: ASSWGQSGRVEAF